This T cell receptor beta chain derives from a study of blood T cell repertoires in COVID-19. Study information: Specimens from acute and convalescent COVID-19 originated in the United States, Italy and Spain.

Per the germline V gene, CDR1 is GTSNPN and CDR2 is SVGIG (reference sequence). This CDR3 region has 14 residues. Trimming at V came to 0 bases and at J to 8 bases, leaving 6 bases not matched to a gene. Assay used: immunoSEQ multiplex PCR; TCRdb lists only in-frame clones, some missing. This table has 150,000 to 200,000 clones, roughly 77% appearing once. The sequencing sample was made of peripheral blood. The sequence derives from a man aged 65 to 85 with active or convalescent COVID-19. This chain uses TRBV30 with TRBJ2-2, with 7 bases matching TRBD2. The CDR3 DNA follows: TGTGCCTGGAGTGTCCGGACTAGAAGGGGGGAGCTGTTTTTT. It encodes CAWSVRTRRGELFF.